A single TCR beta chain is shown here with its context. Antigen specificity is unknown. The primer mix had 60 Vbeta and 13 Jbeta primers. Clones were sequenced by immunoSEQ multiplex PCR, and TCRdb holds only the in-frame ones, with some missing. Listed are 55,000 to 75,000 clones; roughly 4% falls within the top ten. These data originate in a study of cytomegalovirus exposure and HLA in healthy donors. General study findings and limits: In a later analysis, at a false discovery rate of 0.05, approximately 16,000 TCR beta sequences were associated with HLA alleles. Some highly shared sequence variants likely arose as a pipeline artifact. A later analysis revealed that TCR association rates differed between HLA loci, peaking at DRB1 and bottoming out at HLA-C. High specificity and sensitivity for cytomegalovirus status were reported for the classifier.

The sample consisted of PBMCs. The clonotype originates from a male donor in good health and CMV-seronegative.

The CDR3 DNA reads TGTGCCAGCAGTTTACAAAGAAACACCATATATTTT. Protein product: CASSLQRNTIYF. The chain carries TRBV28 and TRBJ1-3; D remains ambiguous. This CDR3 spans 12 amino acids. With 2 bases removed from V and 5 bases from J, the gap between germline ends came to 4 bases. Germline loops: CDR1 MDHEN, CDR2 SYDVKM.